This T cell receptor (beta chain) was sequenced during a study of T cells expressing NK-cell markers (dated by TCRdb to 2020 to 2021). Notes on the research overall: About eight donors provided sorted CD3+CD56+NKG2C+, CD3+CD56+NKG2C- and CD3+CD56-NKG2C+ T-cell subsets, whose TCR beta-chain repertoires were profiled. Sequencing of the libraries produced 2 x 150 bp reads on Illumina HiSeq 2000/2500, MiSeq or NextSeq. Of the eight sequenced donors, seven were found to be HCMV-seropositive and one was found to be HCMV-seronegative. All eight donors whose samples were sequenced were randomly selected healthy volunteers, three of them men and five women.

To determine HCMV serostatus, a commercial ELISA kit was used to detect HCMV-specific IgG in serum. Ficoll density gradient centrifugation was used to isolate peripheral blood mononuclear cells from blood. What the study reported, not specific to this receptor: In six donors, the dominant CD3+CD56+NKG2C+ clonotypes ranked among the top 10 CD8+ clonotypes, making up roughly 1.0-8% of CD8+ T cells. Whether the expanded NKG2C-expressing T cell clones were specific for HCMV antigens was left unclear. Those dominant clonotypes were again the most abundant among CD3+CD56-NKG2C+ cells in a handful of donors, at roughly 25-60.1%.

The CDR3 has 15 amino acids, counting the end cysteine and phenylalanine. No DNA is given. Via the germline V gene, CDR1 is MGHRA and CDR2 YSYEKL. Sequencing was carried out with an Illumina HiSeq 2000. 5'RACE template switching, by which a universal primer site and unique molecular identifiers were added, was used to make TCR beta cDNA libraries. Synthesis of cDNA was primed from the TCR beta constant segment and was followed by two consecutive PCR amplification steps. Concerning the study's data processing: Reads were demultiplexed and grouped by UMI with MIGEC, and clonotypes were assembled and quantified with MiTCR. To exclude erroneous sequences, any TCR cDNA sequence not supported by at least two reads was discarded. The tcR package was used for downstream repertoire analysis, with clonotypes matched between fractions based on CDR3 nucleotide sequence plus V segment. VDJmatch was used to annotate antigen specificity against VDJdb, with one amino acid substitution in CDR3 allowed. The reads, reprocessed by TCRdb, yield one row per CDR3 protein sequence and no DNA. None of the V and J calls come from the authors' own analysis; TCRdb made them. This sample's clone table shows roughly 450,000 distinct CDR3 sequences. The top ten clonotypes cover approximately 1.5% of the sample.

Notes on this clonotype: The antigen it binds to is not known.

The sequence came from a woman aged 50 to 65 in good health. Donor details come from another sample of the same person, matched by shared clones. Recombination linked TRBV4-1 to TRBJ2-3; TCRdb picks TRBD2, but there is no DNA to check that call. Sequenced: blood T cells: a sorted CD56 or NKG2C T cell subset, CD4+ or CD8+ T cells, or bulk PBMC T cells (not recorded which). The encoded CDR3 is CASSQERGSTDTQYF.